The 2 T cell receptor beta chains given below trace back to one sample, sequenced in a study of cytomegalovirus exposure and HLA in healthy donors. Researchers ran the PCR with 60 Vbeta and 13 Jbeta primers. Measured with immunoSEQ multiplex PCR; TCRdb has only the in-frame clones, and not every one. The data hold about 99,000 clones, with 60% to 70% observed a single time. Sequencing was performed on PBMCs. The receptors stem from a woman in her fifties or sixties in good health and CMV-seronegative.

V usage is TRBV6-4 and J usage is TRBJ2-5; the D is unclear. This CDR3 has 12 residues. Between the trimmed V and J ends, which lost 7 bases and 3 bases, there was a span of 9 bases. Germline lookup yields CDR1 MRHNA and CDR2 SNTAGT. The CDR3 DNA reads TGTGCCAGCACCAGAACGAAAGAGACCCAGTACTTC. It specifies CASTRTKETQYF.

The genes are TRBV11-3 and TRBJ2-3, with a possible D match to TRBD1 (5 bases). V was cut by 1 base and J by 5 bases, with 10 bases left in between. This CDR3 is 14 amino acids long. Germline V gene sequence: CDR1 SGHNT, CDR2 YENEEA. The CDR3 reads CASSLGPREDTQYF. The CDR3 DNA reads TGTGCCAGCAGCTTAGGTCCCAGGGAAGATACGCAGTATTTT.